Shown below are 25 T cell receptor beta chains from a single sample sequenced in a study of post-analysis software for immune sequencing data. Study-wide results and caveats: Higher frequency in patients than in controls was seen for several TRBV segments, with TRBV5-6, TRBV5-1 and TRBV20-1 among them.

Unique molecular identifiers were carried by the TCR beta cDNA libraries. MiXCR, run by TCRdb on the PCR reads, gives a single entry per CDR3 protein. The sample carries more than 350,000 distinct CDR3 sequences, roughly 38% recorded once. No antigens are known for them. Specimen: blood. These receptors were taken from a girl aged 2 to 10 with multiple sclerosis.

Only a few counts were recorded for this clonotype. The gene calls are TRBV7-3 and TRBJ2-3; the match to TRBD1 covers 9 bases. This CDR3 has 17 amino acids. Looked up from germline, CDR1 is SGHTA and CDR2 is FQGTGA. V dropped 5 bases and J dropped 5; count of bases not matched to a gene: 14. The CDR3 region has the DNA TGTGCCAGCAGCCCCAGAGGACAGGGGTTAAGTGGAGATACGCAGTATTTT. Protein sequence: CASSPRGQGLSGDTQYF.

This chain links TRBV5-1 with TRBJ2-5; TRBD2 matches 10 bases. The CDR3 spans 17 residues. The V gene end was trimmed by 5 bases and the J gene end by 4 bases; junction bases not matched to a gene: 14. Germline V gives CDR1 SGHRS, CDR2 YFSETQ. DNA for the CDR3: TGCGCCAGCAGGTTAGGGAGCGGGGGGGCCTCCCGAGAGACCCAGTACTTC. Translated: CASRLGSGGASRETQYF. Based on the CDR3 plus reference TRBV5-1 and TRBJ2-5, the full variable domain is KAGVTQTPRYLIKTRGQQVTLSCSPISGHRSVSWYQQTPGQGLQFLFEYFSETQRNKGNFPGRFSGRQFSNSRSEMNVSTLELGDSALYLCASRLGSGGASRETQYFGPGTRLLVL.

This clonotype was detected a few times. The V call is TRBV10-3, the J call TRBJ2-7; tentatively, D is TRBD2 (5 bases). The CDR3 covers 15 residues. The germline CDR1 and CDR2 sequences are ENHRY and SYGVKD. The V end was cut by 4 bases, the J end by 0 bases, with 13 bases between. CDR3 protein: CAISVVRESSYEQYF. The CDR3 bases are TGTGCCATCAGTGTCGTGAGGGAGAGCTCCTACGAGCAGTACTTC.

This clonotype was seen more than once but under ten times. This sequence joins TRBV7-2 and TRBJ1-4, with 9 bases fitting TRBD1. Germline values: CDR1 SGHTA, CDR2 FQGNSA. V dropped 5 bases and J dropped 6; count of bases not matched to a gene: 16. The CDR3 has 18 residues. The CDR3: CASSIPSLIRTGDEKLFF. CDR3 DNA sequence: TGTGCCAGCAGCATACCATCCCTCATTCGGACAGGGGATGAAAAACTGTTTTTT. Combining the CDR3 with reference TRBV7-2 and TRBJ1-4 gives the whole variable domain GAGVSQSPSNKVTEKGKDVELRCDPISGHTALYWYRQSLGQGLEFLIYFQGNSAPDKSGLPSDRFSAERTGGSVSTLTIQRTQQEDSAVYLCASSIPSLIRTGDEKLFFGSGTQLSVL.

Here the CDR3 DNA reads TGTGCCAGCACCCAAACGGGACAGGGCTCCTACAATGAGCAGTTCTTC. This sequence encodes CASTQTGQGSYNEQFF. J is TRBJ2-1 and V is TRBV12-3 or TRBV12-4, with 9 bases aligning to TRBD1. The CDR3 consists of 16 residues. Trimming cost V 7 bases and J 0 bases; bases outside gene matches: 7.

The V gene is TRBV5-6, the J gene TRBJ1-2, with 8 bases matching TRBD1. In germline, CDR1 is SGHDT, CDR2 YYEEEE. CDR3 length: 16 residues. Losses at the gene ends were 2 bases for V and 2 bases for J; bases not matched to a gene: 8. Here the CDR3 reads CASSFQRTGSNYGYTF. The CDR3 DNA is TGTGCCAGCAGCTTCCAGCGGACAGGGAGCAACTATGGCTACACCTTC.

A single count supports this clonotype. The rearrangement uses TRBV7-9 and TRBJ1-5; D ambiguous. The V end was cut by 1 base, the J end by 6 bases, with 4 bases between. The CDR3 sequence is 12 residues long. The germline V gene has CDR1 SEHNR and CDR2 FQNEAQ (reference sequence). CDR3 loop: CASSLEIQPQHF. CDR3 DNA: TGTGCCAGCAGCTTAGAGATTCAGCCCCAGCATTTT.

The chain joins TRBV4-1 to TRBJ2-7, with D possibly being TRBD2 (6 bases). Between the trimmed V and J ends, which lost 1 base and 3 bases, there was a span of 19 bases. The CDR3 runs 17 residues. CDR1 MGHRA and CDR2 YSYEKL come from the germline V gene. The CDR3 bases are TGCGCCAGCAGCCAAGGGGGGGTGTACTTCCCCCTCTACGAGCAGTACTTC. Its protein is CASSQGGVYFPLYEQYF.

Written as DNA, the CDR3 is TGTGCCAGCAGTGAGGGCCACGCGTGGCGAACCTACAATGAGCAGTTCTTC. It is translated as CASSEGHAWRTYNEQFF. V is TRBV2 and J is TRBJ2-1; D is undetermined. V dropped 3 bases and J dropped 2 bases, with 17 bases sitting between them. Germline V gives CDR1 SNHLY, CDR2 FYNNEI. The CDR3 has 17 residues.

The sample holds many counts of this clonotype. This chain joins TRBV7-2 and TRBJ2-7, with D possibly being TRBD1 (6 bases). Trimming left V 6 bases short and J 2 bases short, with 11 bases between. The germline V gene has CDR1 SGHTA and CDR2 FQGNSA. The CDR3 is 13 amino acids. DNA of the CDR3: TGTGCCAGCAGTCTAGACAGGACCTACGAGCAGTACTTC. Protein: CASSLDRTYEQYF.

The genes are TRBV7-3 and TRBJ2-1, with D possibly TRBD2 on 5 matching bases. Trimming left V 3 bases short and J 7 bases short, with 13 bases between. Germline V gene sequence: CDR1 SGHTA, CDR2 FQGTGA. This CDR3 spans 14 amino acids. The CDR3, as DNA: TGTGCCAGCAGCTTCTACCAGACGGGGAATGAGCAGTTCTTC. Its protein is CASSFYQTGNEQFF.

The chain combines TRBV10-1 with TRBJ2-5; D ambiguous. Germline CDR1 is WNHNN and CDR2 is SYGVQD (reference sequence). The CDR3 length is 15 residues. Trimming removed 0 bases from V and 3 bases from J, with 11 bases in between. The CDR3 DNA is TGCGCCAGCAGTGAGTCTTTACCCCCGAAAGAGACCCAGTACTTC. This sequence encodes CASSESLPPKETQYF.

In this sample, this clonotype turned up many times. CDR3 nucleotide sequence: TGCAGCGTAGCAGGGGGTAGGGGCACAGATACGCAGTATTTT. Protein: CSVAGGRGTDTQYF. The V gene is TRBV29-1, the J gene TRBJ2-3, with 7 nucleotides matching TRBD1. Germline lookup yields CDR1 SQVTM and CDR2 ANQGSEA. The CDR3 has 14 residues. V lost 6 bases, J lost 1 base, and 7 bases stayed unmatched.

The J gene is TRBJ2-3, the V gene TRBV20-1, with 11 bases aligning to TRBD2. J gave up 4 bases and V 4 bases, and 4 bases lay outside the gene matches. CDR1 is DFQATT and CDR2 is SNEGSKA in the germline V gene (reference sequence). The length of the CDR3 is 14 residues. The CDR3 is CSATLAGVPDTQYF. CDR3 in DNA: TGCAGTGCTACACTAGCGGGAGTTCCAGATACGCAGTATTTT.

CDR3 DNA: TGCGCCAGCAGCCGAGAGTTCGGCAGATTCTATGGCTACACCTTC. It encodes CASSREFGRFYGYTF. This chain connects TRBV4-3 to TRBJ1-2; D gene uncertain. Trimming stripped 4 bases from V and 4 bases from J, with 16 bases between. Germline lookup yields CDR1 LGHNA and CDR2 YSLEER. CDR3 length equals 15 residues.

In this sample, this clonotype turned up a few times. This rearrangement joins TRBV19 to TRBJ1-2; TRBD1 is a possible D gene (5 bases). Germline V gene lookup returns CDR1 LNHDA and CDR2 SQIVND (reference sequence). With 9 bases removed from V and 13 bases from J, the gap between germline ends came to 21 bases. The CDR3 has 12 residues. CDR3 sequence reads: CASKQGRVSTTF. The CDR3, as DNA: TGTGCCAGCAAGCAGGGTCGGGTCTCGACCACCTTC.

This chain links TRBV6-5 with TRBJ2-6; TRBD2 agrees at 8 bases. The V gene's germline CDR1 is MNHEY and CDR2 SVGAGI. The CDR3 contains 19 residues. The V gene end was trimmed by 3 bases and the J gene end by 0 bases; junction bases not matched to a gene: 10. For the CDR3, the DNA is TGTGCCAGCAGTTATTCATCTAGCGGGTTCCCCTCTGGGGCCAACGTCCTGACTTTC. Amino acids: CASSYSSSGFPSGANVLTF.

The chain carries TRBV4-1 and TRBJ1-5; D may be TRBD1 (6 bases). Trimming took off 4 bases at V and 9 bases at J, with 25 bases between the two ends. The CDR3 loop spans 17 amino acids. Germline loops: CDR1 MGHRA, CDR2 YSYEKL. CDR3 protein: CASSREARTVFKRPQHF. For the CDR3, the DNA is TGCGCCAGCAGCCGAGAGGCGAGGACAGTTTTTAAGAGGCCCCAGCATTTT.

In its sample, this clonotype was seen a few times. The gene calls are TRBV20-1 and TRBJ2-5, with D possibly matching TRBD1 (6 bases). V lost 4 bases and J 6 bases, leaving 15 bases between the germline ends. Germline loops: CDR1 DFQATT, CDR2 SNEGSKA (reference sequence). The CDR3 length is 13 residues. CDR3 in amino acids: CSATPGRGKTQYF. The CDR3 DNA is TGCAGTGCTACCCCTGGCAGGGGAAAGACCCAGTACTTC.

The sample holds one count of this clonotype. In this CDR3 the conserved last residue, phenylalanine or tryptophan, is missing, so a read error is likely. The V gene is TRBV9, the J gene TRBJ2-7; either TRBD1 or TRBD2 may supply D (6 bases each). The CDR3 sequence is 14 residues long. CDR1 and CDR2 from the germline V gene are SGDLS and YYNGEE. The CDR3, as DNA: TGTGCCAGCAGCGTAGTGGGGGGCTCCCACGAGCAGTACTCC. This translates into CASSVVGGSHEQYS.

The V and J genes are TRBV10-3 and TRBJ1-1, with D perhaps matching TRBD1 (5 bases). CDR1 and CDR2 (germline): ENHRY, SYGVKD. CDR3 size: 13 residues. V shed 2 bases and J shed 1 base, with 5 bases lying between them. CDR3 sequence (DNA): TGTGCCATCAGTGAGACAGGGAACACTGAAGCTTTCTTT. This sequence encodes CAISETGNTEAFF.

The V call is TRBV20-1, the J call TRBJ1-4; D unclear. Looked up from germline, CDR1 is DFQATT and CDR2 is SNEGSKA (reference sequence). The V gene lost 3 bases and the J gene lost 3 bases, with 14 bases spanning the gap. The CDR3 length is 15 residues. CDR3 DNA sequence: TGCAGTGCTAGGCCCCCCCGGGGTTCTAATGAAAAACTGTTTTTT. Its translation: CSARPPRGSNEKLFF.

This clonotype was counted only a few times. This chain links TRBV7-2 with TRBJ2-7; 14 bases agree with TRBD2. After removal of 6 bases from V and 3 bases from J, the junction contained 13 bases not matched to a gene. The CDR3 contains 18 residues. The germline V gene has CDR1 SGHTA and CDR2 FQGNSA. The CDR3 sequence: CASRRTGTSGRGGYEQYF. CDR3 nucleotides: TGTGCCAGCAGGCGCACCGGGACTAGCGGGAGAGGGGGCTACGAGCAGTACTTC.

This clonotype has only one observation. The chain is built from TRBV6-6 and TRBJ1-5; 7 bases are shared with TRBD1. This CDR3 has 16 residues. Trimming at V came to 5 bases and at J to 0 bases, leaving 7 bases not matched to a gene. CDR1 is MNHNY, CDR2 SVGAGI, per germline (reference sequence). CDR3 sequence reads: CASSHRGTASNQPQHF. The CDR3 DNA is TGTGCCAGCAGTCACAGGGGAACGGCTAGCAATCAGCCCCAGCATTTT.

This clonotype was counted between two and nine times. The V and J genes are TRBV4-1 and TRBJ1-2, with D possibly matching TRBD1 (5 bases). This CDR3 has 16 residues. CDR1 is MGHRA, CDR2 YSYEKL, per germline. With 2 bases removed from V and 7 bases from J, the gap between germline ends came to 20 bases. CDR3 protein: CASSQQWDRGRVGYTF. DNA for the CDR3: TGCGCCAGCAGCCAACAGTGGGACCGCGGGAGGGTTGGCTACACCTTC.